These 16 T cell receptor beta chains were sequenced from one sample in a study of beta chain features in type 1 diabetes. Expressed TCRB transcripts were sequenced, since all the RNA that had been isolated was reverse transcribed. The table came from immunoSEQ multiplex PCR; TCRdb's copy has only in-frame clones and leaves some out. The table includes just over 600,000 clones, 15% detected once. The source material was naive CD4+ T cells from blood. Every receptor here comes from a man younger than 35 in good health.

Many counts were recorded for this clone. The V and J genes are TRBV14 and TRBJ1-2, with D hard to call. The V gene's germline CDR1 is SGHDN and CDR2 FVKESK. The CDR3 has 13 residues. V lost 0 bases and J 4 bases, leaving 6 bases between the germline ends. The CDR3 DNA reads TGTGCCAGCAGCCAAGATCTCAGCTATGGCTACACCTTC. Translation gives CASSQDLSYGYTF.

The rearrangement links TRBV5-1 to TRBJ2-7; tentatively, D is TRBD1 or TRBD2 (5 bases each). Germline CDR1 is SGHRS and CDR2 is YFSETQ. This CDR3 comprises 17 residues. V lost 4 bases and J lost 3, with 23 bases in between. CDR3 bases: TGCGCCAGCAGCGGGGGTTGGAGAGAGGAGGTCGGCTACGAGCAGTACTTC. It codes for CASSGGWREEVGYEQYF. The full variable domain, with the rest looked up from reference TRBV5-1 and TRBJ2-7, is KAGVTQTPRYLIKTRGQQVTLSCSPISGHRSVSWYQQTPGQGLQFLFEYFSETQRNKGNFPGRFSGRQFSNSRSEMNVSTLELGDSALYLCASSGGWREEVGYEQYFGPGTRLTVT.

CDR3 DNA sequence: TGTGCCAGCAGCTTTTGGGCAGGGGGAAGCACCGGGGAGCTGTTTTTT. Protein product: CASSFWAGGSTGELFF. The V and J genes are TRBV13 and TRBJ2-2, with TRBD1 matching over 7 bases. V shed 3 bases and J 4 bases; nucleotides not matched to a gene: 8. Germline V gene sequence: CDR1 PRHDT, CDR2 FYEKMQ (reference sequence). This CDR3 has 16 residues.

This clone was recorded a few times. V usage is TRBV5-1 and J usage is TRBJ2-2; 7 bases match TRBD1. CDR1 and CDR2 from the germline V gene are SGHRS and YFSETQ. The CDR3 runs 15 residues. Losses at the gene ends were 2 bases for V and 4 bases for J; bases not matched to a gene: 5. CDR3: CASSLQGLVTGELFF. In DNA, the CDR3 is TGCGCCAGCAGCTTACAGGGGCTGGTCACCGGGGAGCTGTTTTTT.

This clone appeared a few times. The V and J genes are TRBV9 and TRBJ2-2; no firm D call. From germline, CDR1 is SGDLS and CDR2 YYNGEE. The CDR3 loop spans 18 amino acids. Trimming took 0 bases from V and 6 from J, leaving 21 bases between them. The chain's CDR3 is CASSVAPAAPFVAGELFF. In nucleotides, the CDR3 is TGTGCCAGCAGCGTAGCACCCGCGGCTCCCTTTGTTGCCGGGGAGCTGTTTTTT.

This clone was picked up a small number of times. The chain couples TRBV5-4 to TRBJ2-1, with TRBD2 matching 13 bases. The germline gives CDR1 SGHNT, CDR2 YYREEE (reference sequence). The V gene end was trimmed by 5 bases and the J gene end by 5 bases; junction bases not matched to a gene: 7. The CDR3 consists of 16 residues. The CDR3 loop is CASSLGGTSGDNEQFF. The CDR3 DNA reads TGTGCCAGCAGTCTGGGCGGGACTAGCGGGGACAATGAGCAGTTCTTC.

As concerns this clone: The identical CDR3 is also encoded by other nucleotide sequences in the sample. The V call is TRBV11-2, the J call TRBJ2-1; D uncertain. Germline-derived CDR1 and CDR2 are SGHAT and FQNNGV. The V gene lost 5 bases and the J gene lost 2 bases, with 1 base spanning the gap. The CDR3 runs to 11 residues. The CDR3 loop is CASSPYNEQFF. CDR3 nucleotide sequence: TGTGCCAGCAGCCCCTACAATGAGCAGTTCTTC.

This clone was seen a handful of times. This chain uses TRBV4-1 with TRBJ1-2; 7 bases are shared with TRBD1. Germline V lookup: CDR1 MGHRA, CDR2 YSYEKL. V shed 3 bases and J 4 bases; nucleotides not matched to a gene: 2. This CDR3 spans 13 amino acids. CDR3 sequence reads: CASSQTGIYGYTF. The CDR3 DNA sequence: TGCGCCAGCAGCCAGACAGGGATCTATGGCTACACCTTC.

This clone has more than one count but fewer than ten. This sample also contains other DNA sequences that code for the same CDR3. This chain uses TRBV14 with TRBJ1-1; D ambiguous. Germline V gene lookup returns CDR1 SGHDN and CDR2 FVKESK. V was pared by 2 bases and J by 1 base, with 5 bases between. There are 13 residues in the CDR3. CDR3 loop: CASSQSRNTEAFF. The CDR3 DNA follows: TGTGCCAGCAGCCAATCCCGGAACACTGAAGCTTTCTTT.

The chain couples TRBV5-1 to TRBJ2-6; 11 bases are a match to TRBD2. The germline V gene encodes CDR1 SGHRS and CDR2 YFSETQ. V lost 4 bases, J lost 2 bases, and 11 bases stayed unmatched. The CDR3 runs to 19 residues. In nucleotides, the CDR3 is TGCGCCAGCAGCCCCTTCCTAGCGGGGGGTGCAGCTGGGGCCAACGTCCTGACTTTC. Protein product: CASSPFLAGGAAGANVLTF.

This clone was counted between two and nine times. This chain links TRBV7-7 with TRBJ2-3; 10 bases fit TRBD2. V was pared by 5 bases and J by 6 bases, with 8 bases of the junction left unmatched. CDR1 is SSHAT and CDR2 is FNYEAQ in the germline V gene (reference sequence). This CDR3 has 15 residues. In nucleotides, the CDR3 is TGTGCCAGCAGCACTCTAGCGGGAGCAATGGATACGCAGTATTTT. It specifies CASSTLAGAMDTQYF.

The genes are TRBV15 and TRBJ1-3; the D is unclear. Trimming left V 8 bases short and J 0 bases short, with 5 bases between. Germline V lookup: CDR1 LNHNV, CDR2 YYDKDF (reference sequence). The CDR3 is 12 amino acids. The DNA for the CDR3 is TGTGCCACCGCTTTCTCTGGAAACACCATATATTTT. Translated, it gives CATAFSGNTIYF.

The chain has TRBV6-5 and TRBJ1-1, with D hard to call. The CDR3 runs to 13 residues. V was trimmed by 7 bases and J by 8 bases, leaving 17 bases between them. The germline CDR1 and CDR2 sequences are MNHEY and SVGAGI. CDR3 nucleotides: TGTGCCAGCACTCCGGAGCAGCGCCGGGAAGCTTTCTTT. Translating gives CASTPEQRREAFF.

This clone occurred a few times. The chain links TRBV21-1 to TRBJ2-1; the table's D call, TRBD2, was not checked against the DNA. TRBV21-1 is a listed pseudogene. This CDR3 has 19 amino acids. DNA of the CDR3: TGTGCCAGCAGCAAAGGACTAGCGGGCCCAATAGTAGCGGGGAATGAGCAGTTCTTC. Translation: CASSKGLAGPIVAGNEQFF.

The J gene is TRBJ1-2, the V gene TRBV7-2; D remains ambiguous. Per germline, CDR1 SGHTA and CDR2 FQGNSA. With 1 base removed from V and 7 bases from J, the gap between germline ends came to 4 bases. The CDR3 is 11 residues long. In nucleotides, the CDR3 is TGTGCCAGCAGCTTAGTGGTTGGCTACACCTTC. It specifies CASSLVVGYTF. The full variable domain, its missing parts supplied by reference TRBV7-2 and TRBJ1-2, is GAGVSQSPSNKVTEKGKDVELRCDPISGHTALYWYRQSLGQGLEFLIYFQGNSAPDKSGLPSDRFSAERTGGSVSTLTIQRTQQEDSAVYLCASSLVVGYTFGSGTRLTVV.

A few counts support this clone. V and J are TRBV7-9 and TRBJ1-1, with D unclear. Trimming pared 5 bases from V and 6 bases from J, leaving 10 bases between. Germline-derived CDR1 and CDR2 are SEHNR and FQNEAQ (reference sequence). The CDR3 is 12 residues long. CDR3 nucleotide sequence: TGTGCCAGCAGCGAGGACCGTCCTGAAGCTTTCTTT. This translates into CASSEDRPEAFF. Full variable domain (missing parts from reference TRBV7-9 and TRBJ1-1): DTGVSQNPRHKITKRGQNVTFRCDPISEHNRLYWYRQTLGQGPEFLTYFQNEAQLEKSRLLSDRFSAERPKGSFSTLEIQRTEQGDSAMYLCASSEDRPEAFFGQGTRLTVV.